This TCR beta chain was captured in a study of CD8 T cells in ankylosing spondylitis. This clonotype was recorded at least ten times. Its antigen remains unknown. Study results and limitations: Ankylosing spondylitis blood seemed to carry a telltale TCR beta motif made of fewer than ten highly homologous variants.

TCRdb processed the 5' RACE reads anew with MiXCR; each CDR3 protein has one entry. The repertoire consists of 500,000 or so distinct CDR3 sequences, with 5.3% occurring once and the leading ten covering 3% to 4%. This CDR3 spans 14 amino acids. The V end was cut by 1 base, the J end by 1 base, with 7 bases between. Germline V gene sequence: CDR1 SGHTA, CDR2 FQGNSA. The specimen sequenced was blood, either unsorted or a sorted T cell fraction (not recorded which). The clonotype originates from a male donor with ankylosing spondylitis. The gene calls are TRBV7-2 and TRBJ1-1; D is undetermined. The CDR3 bases are TGTGCCAGCAGCTTAGTGGGGTCGAACACTGAAGCTTTCTTT. Translation gives CASSLVGSNTEAFF.